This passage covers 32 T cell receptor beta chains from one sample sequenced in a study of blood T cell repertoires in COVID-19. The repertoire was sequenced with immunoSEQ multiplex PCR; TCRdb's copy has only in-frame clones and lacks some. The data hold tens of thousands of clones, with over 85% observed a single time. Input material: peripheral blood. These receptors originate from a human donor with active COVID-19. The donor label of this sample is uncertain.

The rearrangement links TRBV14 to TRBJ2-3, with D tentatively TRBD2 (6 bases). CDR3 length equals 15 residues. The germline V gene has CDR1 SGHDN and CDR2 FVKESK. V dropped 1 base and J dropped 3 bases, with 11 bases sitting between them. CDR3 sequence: CASSQGQTSTDTQYF. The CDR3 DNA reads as TGTGCCAGCAGCCAAGGGCAGACTAGTACAGATACGCAGTATTTT.

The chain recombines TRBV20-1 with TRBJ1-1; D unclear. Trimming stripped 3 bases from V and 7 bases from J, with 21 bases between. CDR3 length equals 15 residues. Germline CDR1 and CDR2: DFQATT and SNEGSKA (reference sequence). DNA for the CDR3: TGCAGTGCTAGTCCCGGCCTTTCCCTCCGGGGTGAAGCTTTCTTT. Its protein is CSASPGLSLRGEAFF.

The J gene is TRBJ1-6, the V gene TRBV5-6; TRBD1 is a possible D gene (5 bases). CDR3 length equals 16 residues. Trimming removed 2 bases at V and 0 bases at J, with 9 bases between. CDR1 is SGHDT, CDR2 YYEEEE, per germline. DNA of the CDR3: TGTGCCAGCAGCTTCTACAGGAGCTCCTATAATTCACCCCTCCACTTT. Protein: CASSFYRSSYNSPLHF.

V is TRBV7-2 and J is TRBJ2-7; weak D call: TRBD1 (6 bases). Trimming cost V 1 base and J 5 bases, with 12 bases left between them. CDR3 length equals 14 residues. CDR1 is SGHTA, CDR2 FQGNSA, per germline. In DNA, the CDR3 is TGTGCCAGCAGCTTAGTGGTCAGGGGAAACGAGCAGTACTTC. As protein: CASSLVVRGNEQYF.

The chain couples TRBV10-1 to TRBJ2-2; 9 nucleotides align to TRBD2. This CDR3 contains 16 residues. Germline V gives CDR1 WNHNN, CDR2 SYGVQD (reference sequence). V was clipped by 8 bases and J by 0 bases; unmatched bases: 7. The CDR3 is CASPLAGESNTGELFF. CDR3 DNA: TGCGCCAGCCCGTTAGCGGGGGAATCGAACACCGGGGAGCTGTTTTTT.

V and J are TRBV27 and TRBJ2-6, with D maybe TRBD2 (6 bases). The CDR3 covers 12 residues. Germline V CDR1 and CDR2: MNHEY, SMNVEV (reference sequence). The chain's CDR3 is CSRETGANVLTF. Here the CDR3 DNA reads TGTTCTCGGGAGACTGGGGCCAACGTCCTGACTTTC.

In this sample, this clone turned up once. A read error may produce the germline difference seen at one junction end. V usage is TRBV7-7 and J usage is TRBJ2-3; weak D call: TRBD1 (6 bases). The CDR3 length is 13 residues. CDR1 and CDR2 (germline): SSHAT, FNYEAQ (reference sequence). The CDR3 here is CASSITGKGTQYF. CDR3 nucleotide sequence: TGTGCTAGCAGCATCACAGGGAAGGGTACGCAGTATTTT.

The DNA for the CDR3 is TGTGCCAGCAGCCCCGGGGTAAGAGATACGCAGTATTTT. Its protein product is CASSPGVRDTQYF. V usage is TRBV11-3 and J usage is TRBJ2-3, with a tentative D call TRBD2 (5 bases). The germline V gene has CDR1 SGHNT and CDR2 YENEEA. The CDR3 is made up of 13 amino acids. V lost 5 bases, J lost 5 bases, and 11 bases lay in between.

The CDR3 sequence is CASSLASENQPQHF. The CDR3 DNA follows: TGTGCCAGCAGCTTGGCGTCGGAGAATCAGCCCCAGCATTTT. The rearrangement joins TRBV5-8 to TRBJ1-5; D ambiguous. V lost 0 bases, J lost 4 bases, and 8 bases lay in between. CDR3 length: 14 residues. Germline V gene lookup returns CDR1 SGHTS and CDR2 YDEGEE.

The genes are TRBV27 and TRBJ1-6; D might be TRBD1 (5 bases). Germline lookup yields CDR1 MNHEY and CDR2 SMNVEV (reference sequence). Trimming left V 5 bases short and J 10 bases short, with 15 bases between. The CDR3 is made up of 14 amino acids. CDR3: CASSPQGMGSPLHF. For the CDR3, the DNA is TGTGCCAGCAGTCCCCAGGGAATGGGGTCACCCCTCCACTTT.

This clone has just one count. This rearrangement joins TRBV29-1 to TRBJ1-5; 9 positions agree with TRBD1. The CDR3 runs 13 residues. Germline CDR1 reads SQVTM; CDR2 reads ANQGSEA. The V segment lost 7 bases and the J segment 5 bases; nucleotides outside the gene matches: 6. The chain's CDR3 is CSAQGALDQPQHF. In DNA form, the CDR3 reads TGCAGCGCACAGGGGGCACTGGATCAGCCCCAGCATTTT.

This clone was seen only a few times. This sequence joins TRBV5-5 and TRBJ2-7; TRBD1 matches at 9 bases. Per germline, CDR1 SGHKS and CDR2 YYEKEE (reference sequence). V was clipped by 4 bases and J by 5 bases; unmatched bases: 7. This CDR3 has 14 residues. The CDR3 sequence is CASSDRDRVDEQYF. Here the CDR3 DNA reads TGTGCCAGCAGCGACCGGGACAGGGTTGACGAGCAGTACTTC.

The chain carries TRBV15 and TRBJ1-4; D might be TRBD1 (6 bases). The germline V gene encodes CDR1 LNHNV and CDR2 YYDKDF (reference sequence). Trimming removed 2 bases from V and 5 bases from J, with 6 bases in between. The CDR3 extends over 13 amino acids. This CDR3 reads CATSRTGNEKLFF. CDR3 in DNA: TGTGCCACCAGCAGAACAGGGAATGAAAAACTGTTTTTT.

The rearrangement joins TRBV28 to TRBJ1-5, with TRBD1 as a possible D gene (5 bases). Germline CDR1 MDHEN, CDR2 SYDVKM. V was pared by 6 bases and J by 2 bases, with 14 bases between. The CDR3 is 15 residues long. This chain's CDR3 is CASSGAGGGNQPQHF. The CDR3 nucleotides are TGTGCCAGCAGCGGAGCCGGGGGGGGCAATCAGCCCCAGCATTTT.

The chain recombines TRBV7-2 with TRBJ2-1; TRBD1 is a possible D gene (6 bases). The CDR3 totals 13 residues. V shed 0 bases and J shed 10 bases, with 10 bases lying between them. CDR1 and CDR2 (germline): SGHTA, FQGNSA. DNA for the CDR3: TGTGCCAGCAGCTTAGCTTGGGGGCAAGAGCAGTTCTTC. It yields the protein CASSLAWGQEQFF.

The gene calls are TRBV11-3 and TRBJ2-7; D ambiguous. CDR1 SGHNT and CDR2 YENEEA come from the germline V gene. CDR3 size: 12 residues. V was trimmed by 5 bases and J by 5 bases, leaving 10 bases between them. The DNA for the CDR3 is TGTGCCAGCAGCCCCAGTCGCCACGAGCAGTACTTC. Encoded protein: CASSPSRHEQYF.

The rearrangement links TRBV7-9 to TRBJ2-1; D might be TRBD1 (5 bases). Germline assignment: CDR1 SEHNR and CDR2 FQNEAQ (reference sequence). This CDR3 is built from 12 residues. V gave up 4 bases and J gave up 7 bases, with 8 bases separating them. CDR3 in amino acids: CASSSRGNEQFF. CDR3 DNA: TGTGCCAGCAGCTCAAGGGGTAATGAGCAGTTCTTC.

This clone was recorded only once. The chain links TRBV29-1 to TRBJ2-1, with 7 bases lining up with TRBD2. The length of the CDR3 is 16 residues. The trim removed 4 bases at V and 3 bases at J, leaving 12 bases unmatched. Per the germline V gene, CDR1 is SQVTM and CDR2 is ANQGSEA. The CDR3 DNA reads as TGCAGCGTTGGGGGAGTCCCGGGGGGAGGCTACAATGAGCAGTTCTTC. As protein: CSVGGVPGGGYNEQFF.

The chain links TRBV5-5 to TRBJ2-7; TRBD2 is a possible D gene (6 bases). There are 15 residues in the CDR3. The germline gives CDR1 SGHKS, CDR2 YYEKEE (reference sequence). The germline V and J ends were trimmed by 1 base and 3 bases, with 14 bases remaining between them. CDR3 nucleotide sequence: TGTGCCAGCAGCTTGCGGGCGGGTAGCGGCTACGAGCAGTACTTC. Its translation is CASSLRAGSGYEQYF. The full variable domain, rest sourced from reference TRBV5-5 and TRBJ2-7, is DAGVTQSPTHLIKTRGQQVTLRCSPISGHKSVSWYQQVLGQGPQFIFQYYEKEERGRGNFPDRFSARQFPNYSSELNVNALLLGDSALYLCASSLRAGSGYEQYFGPGTRLTVT.

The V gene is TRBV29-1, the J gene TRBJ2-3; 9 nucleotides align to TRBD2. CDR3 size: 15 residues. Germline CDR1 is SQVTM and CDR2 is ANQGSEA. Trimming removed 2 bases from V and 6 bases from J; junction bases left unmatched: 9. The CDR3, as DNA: TGCAGCGTTGAATTCCAGCGGGGGGCAATCGATACGCAGTATTTT. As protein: CSVEFQRGAIDTQYF.

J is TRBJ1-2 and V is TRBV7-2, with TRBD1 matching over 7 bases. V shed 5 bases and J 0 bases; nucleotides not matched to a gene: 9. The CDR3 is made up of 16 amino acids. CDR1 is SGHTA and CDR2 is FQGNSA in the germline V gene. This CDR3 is CASSPRVQGANYGYTF. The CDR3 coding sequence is TGTGCCAGCAGCCCCCGGGTGCAGGGGGCTAACTATGGCTACACCTTC.

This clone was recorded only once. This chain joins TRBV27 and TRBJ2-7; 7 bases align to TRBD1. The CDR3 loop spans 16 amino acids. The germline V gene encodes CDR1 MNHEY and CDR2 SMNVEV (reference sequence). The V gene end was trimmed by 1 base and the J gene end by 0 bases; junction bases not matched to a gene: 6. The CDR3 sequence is CASSLYRDRSSYEQYF. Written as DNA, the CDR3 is TGTGCCAGCAGTTTATACCGGGACAGAAGCTCCTACGAGCAGTACTTC.

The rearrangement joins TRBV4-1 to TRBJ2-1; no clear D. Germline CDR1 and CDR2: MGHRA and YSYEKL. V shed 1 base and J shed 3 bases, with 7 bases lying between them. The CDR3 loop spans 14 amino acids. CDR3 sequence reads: CASSQGLDYNEQFF. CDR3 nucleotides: TGCGCCAGCAGCCAAGGGCTAGACTACAATGAGCAGTTCTTC.

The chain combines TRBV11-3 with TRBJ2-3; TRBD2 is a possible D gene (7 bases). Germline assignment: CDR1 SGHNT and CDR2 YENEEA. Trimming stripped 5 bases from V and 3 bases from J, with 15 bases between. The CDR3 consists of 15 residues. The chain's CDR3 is CASSGRGGRTDTQYF. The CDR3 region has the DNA TGTGCCAGCAGCGGGAGGGGGGGCAGGACAGATACGCAGTATTTT.

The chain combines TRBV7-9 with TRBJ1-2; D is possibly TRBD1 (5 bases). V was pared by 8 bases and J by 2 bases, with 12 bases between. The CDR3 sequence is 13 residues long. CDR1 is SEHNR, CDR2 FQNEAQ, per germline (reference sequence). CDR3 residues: CASDKGLNYGYTF. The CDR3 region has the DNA TGTGCCAGCGACAAGGGGCTAAACTATGGCTACACCTTC.

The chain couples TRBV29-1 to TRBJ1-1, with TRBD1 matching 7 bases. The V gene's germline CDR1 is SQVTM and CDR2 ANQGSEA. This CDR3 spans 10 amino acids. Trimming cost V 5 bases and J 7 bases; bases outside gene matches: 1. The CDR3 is CSVRTGEAFF. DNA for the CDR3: TGCAGCGTTCGGACAGGTGAAGCTTTCTTT. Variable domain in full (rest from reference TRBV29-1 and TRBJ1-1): SAVISQKPSRDICQRGTSLTIQCQVDSQVTMMFWYRQQPGQSLTLIATANQGSEATYESGFVIDKFPISRPNLTFSTLTVSNMSPEDSSIYLCSVRTGEAFFGQGTRLTVV.

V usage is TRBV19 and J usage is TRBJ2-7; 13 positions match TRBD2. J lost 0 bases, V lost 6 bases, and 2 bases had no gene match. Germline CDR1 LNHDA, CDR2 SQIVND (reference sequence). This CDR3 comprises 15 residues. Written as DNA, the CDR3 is TGTGCCAGTAGGACTAGCGGGAGGAACTCCTACGAGCAGTACTTC. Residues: CASRTSGRNSYEQYF.

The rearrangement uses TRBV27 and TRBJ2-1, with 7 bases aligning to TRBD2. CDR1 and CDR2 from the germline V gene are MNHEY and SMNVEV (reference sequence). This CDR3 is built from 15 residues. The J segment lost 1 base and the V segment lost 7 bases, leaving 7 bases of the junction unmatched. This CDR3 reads CASKNRRESYNEQFF. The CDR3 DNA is TGTGCCAGCAAGAATAGGCGGGAGTCCTACAATGAGCAGTTCTTC.

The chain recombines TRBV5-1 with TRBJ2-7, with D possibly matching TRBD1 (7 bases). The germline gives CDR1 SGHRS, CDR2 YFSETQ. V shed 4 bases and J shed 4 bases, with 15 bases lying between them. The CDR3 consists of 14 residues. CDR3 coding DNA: TGCGCCAGCAGCCACGGCCCAGGGGGGTACGAGCAGTACTTC. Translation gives CASSHGPGGYEQYF.

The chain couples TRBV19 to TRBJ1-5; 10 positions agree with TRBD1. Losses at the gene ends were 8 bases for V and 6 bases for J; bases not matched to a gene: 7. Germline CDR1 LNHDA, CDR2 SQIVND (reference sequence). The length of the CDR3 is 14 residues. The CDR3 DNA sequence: TGTGCCAGTGCCGGGACAGGGGTTCCTCAGCCCCAGCATTTT. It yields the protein CASAGTGVPQPQHF.

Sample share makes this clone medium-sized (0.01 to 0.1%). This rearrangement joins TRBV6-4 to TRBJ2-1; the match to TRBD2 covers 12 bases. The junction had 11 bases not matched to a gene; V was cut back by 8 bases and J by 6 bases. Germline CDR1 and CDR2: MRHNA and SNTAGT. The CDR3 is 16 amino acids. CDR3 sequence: CASAPTSGSGSNEQFF. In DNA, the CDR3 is TGTGCCAGCGCCCCGACTAGCGGGAGTGGGTCCAATGAGCAGTTCTTC.

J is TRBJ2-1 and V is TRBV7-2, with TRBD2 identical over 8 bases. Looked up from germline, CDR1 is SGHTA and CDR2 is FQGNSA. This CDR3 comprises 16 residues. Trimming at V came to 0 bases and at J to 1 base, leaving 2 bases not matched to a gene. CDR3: CASSLAAGGSYNEQFF. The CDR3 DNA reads TGTGCCAGCAGCTTAGCGGCGGGAGGTTCCTACAATGAGCAGTTCTTC.